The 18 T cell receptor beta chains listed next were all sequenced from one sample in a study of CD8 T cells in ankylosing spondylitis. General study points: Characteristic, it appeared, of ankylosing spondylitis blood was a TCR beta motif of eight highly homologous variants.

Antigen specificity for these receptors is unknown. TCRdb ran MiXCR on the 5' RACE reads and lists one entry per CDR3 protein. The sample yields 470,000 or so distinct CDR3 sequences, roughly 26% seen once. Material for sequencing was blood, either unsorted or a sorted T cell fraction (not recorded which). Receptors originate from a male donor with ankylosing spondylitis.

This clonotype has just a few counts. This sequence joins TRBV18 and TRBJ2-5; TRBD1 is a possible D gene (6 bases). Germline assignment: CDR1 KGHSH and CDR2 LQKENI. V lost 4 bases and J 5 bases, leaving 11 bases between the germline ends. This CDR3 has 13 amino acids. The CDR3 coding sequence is TGTGCCAGCTCACAGGCAGGGGATGAGACCCAGTACTTC. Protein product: CASSQAGDETQYF.

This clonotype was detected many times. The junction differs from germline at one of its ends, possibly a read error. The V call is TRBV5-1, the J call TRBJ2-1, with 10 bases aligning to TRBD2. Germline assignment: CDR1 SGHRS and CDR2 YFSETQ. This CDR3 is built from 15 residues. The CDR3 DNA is TGTGCCAGCAGCTTAGTGCTAGCGGGAGACAATGAGCAGTTCTTC. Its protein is CASSLVLAGDNEQFF.

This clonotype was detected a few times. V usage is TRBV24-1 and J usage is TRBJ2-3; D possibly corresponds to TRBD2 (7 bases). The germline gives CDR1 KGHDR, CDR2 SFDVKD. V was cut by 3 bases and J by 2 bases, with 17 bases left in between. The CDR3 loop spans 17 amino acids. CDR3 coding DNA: TGTGCCACCAGTGATCCTCCTGGGGGGGCATACACAGATACGCAGTATTTT. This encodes CATSDPPGGAYTDTQYF.

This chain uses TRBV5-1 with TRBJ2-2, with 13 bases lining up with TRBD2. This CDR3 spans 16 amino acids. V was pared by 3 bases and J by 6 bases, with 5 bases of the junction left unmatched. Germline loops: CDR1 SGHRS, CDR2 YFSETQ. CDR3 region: CASSSGLAGVAGELFF. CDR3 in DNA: TGCGCCAGCAGCTCCGGACTAGCGGGAGTAGCCGGGGAGCTGTTTTTT.

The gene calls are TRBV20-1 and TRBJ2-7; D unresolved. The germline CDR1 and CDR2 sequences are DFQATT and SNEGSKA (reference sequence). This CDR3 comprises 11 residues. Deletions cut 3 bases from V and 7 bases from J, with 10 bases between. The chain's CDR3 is CSASEYGEQYF. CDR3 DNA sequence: TGCAGTGCTAGTGAATACGGGGAGCAGTACTTC.

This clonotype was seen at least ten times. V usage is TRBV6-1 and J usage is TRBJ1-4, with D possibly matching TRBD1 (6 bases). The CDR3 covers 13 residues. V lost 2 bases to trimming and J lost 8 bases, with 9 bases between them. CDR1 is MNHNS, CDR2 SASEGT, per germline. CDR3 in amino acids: CASSEPGGEKLFF. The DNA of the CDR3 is TGTGCCAGCAGTGAACCCGGGGGCGAAAAACTGTTTTTT.

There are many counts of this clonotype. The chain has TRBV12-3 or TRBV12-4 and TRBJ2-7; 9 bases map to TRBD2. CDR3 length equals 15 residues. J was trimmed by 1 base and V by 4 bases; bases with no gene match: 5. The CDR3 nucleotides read TGTGCCAGCAGTTATAGACTAGCGGATTCCTACGAGCAGTACTTC. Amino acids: CASSYRLADSYEQYF.

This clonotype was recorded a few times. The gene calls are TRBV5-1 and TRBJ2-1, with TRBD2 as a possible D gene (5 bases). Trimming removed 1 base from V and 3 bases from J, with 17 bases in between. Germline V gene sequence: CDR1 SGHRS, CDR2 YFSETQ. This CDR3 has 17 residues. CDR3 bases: TGCGCCAGCAGCTTGACGCTGGACTTCCTGGGCTACAATGAGCAGTTCTTC. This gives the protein CASSLTLDFLGYNEQFF.

The CDR3 loop is CASSLVNLNTEAFF. The CDR3, as DNA: TGTGCCAGCAGTTTAGTGAATTTGAACACTGAAGCTTTCTTT. The chain links TRBV28 to TRBJ1-1, with no clear D. Trimming removed 2 bases at V and 0 bases at J, with 7 bases between. Germline V lookup: CDR1 MDHEN, CDR2 SYDVKM. This CDR3 has 14 residues.

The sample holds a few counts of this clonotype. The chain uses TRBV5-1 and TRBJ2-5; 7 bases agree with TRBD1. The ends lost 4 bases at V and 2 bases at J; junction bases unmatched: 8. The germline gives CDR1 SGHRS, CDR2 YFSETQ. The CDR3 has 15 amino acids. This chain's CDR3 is CASSPRDSEQETQYF. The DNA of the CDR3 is TGCGCCAGCAGCCCTAGGGACAGCGAACAAGAGACCCAGTACTTC.

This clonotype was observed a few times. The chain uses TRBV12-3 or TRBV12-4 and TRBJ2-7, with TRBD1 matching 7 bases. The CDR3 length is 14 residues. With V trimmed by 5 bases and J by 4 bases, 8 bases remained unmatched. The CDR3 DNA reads TGTGCCAGCAGTCAGGGGGAACTTGAGTACGAGCAGTACTTC. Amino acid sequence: CASSQGELEYEQYF.

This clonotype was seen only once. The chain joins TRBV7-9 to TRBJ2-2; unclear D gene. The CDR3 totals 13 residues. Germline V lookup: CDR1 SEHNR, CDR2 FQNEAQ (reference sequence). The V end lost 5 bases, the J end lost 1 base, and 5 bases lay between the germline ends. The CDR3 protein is CASSPMNTGELFF. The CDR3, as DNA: TGTGCCAGCAGCCCCATGAACACCGGGGAGCTGTTTTTT.

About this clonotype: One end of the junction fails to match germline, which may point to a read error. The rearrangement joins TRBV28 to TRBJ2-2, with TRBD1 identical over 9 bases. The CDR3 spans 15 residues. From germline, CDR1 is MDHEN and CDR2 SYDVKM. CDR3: CARSFNRGQTGELFF. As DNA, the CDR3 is TGTGCCAGAAGTTTCAACAGGGGGCAGACCGGGGAGCTGTTTTTT.

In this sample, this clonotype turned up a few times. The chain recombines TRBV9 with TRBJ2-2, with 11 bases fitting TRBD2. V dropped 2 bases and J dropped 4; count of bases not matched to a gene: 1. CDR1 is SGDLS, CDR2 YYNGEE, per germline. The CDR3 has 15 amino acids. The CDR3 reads CASSVLAGGTGELFF. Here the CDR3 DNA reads TGTGCCAGCAGCGTCCTAGCGGGAGGCACCGGGGAGCTGTTTTTT.

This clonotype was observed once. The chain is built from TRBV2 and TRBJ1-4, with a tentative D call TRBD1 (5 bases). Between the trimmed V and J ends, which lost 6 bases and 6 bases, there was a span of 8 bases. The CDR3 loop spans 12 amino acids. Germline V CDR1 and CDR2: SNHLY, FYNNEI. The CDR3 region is CASRGEDEKLFF. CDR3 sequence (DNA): TGTGCCAGCAGGGGGGAGGATGAAAAACTGTTTTTT.

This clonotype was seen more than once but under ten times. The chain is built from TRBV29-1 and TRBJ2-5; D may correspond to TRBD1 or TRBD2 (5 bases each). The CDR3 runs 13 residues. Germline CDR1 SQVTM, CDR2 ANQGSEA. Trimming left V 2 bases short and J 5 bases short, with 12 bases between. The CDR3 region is CSVETGGGETQYF. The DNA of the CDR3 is TGCAGCGTTGAAACAGGAGGCGGTGAGACCCAGTACTTC.

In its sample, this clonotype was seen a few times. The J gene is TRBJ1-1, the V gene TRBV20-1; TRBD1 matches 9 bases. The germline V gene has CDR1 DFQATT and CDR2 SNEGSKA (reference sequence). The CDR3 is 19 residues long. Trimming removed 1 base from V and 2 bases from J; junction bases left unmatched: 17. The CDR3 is CSARGFRDRGDWDNTEAFF. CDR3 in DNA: TGCAGTGCTAGAGGATTTCGAGACAGGGGGGATTGGGACAACACTGAAGCTTTCTTT.

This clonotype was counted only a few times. The DNA for the CDR3 is TGCAGTGCCTCGACGGGACTAGCGGACCACAATGAGCAGTTCTTC. Its translation is CSASTGLADHNEQFF. The chain employs TRBV20-1 and TRBJ2-1, with 11 bases that match TRBD2. The CDR3 is 15 residues long. The J segment lost 5 bases and the V segment lost 6 bases, leaving 9 bases of the junction unmatched. The germline V gene has CDR1 DFQATT and CDR2 SNEGSKA (reference sequence).